Sequencing of this T cell receptor beta chain was carried out in a study of shared clonotypes between healthy human individuals. This CDR3 region has 16 residues. Per germline, CDR1 PRHDT and CDR2 FYEKMQ (reference sequence). The junction had 6 bases not matched to a gene; V was cut back by 2 bases and J by 6 bases. As defined, naive CD8 cells were CD45RO-negative and positively selected for CCR7, with terminally differentiated effector memory CD45RA+ cells excluded. Among the donors, all were Caucasian adults who lived in Nashville, Tennessee. TCRdb's table, derived via immunoSEQ multiplex PCR, lists solely in-frame clones and lacks some. Counted here are about 2.1 million clones, 93% occurring once; the ten biggest clones make up over 1.5%.

J is TRBJ2-2 and V is TRBV13; 10 positions match TRBD2. The sequenced material came from naive CD8+ T cells from PBMCs. The TCR originated in a man between 18 and 35 years old in good health. Some clones in this sample may be carry-over from other donors' samples. CDR3 sequence reads: CASSLRGAGGPGELFF. The DNA of the CDR3 is TGTGCCAGCAGCTTAAGGGGAGCGGGAGGGCCCGGGGAGCTGTTTTTT.